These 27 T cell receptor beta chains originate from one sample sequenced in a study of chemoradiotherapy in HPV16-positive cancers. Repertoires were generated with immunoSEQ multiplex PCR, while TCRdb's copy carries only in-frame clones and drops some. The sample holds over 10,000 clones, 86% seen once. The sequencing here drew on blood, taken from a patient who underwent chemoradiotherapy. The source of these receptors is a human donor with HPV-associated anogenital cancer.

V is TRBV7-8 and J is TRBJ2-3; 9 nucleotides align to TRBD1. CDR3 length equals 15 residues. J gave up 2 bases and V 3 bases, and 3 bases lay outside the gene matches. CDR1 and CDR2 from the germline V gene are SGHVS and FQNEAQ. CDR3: CASSLGTGLTDTQYF. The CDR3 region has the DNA TGTGCCAGCAGCTTGGGGACAGGGCTCACAGATACGCAGTATTTT.

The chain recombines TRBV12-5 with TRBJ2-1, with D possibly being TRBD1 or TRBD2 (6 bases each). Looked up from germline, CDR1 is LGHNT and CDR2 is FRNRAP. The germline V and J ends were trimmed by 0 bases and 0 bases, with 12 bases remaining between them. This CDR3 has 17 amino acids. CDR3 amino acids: CASGLVRGPSSYNEQFF. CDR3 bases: TGTGCTAGTGGTTTGGTTCGGGGGCCCAGCTCCTACAATGAGCAGTTCTTC.

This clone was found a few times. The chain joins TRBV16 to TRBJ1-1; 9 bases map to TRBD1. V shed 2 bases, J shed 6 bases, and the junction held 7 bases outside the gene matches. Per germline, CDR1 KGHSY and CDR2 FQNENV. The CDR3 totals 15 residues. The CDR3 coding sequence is TGTGCCAGCAGCCAAGACGGGACAGGGAGCCCTGAAGCTTTCTTT. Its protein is CASSQDGTGSPEAFF.

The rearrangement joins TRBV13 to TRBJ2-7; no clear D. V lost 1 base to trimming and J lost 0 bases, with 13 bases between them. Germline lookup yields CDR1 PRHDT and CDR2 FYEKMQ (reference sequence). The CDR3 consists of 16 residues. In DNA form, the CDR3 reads TGTGCCAGCAGCTTAGCCTTACACATGAGCTCCTACGAGCAGTACTTC. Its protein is CASSLALHMSSYEQYF.

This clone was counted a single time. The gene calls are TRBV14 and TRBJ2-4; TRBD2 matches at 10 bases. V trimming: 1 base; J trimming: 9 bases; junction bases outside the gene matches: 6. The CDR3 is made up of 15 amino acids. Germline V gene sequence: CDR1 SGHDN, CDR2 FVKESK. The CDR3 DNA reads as TGTGCCAGCAGCCAAGGATCTAGCGGGGGACTCATTCAGTACTTC. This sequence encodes CASSQGSSGGLIQYF.

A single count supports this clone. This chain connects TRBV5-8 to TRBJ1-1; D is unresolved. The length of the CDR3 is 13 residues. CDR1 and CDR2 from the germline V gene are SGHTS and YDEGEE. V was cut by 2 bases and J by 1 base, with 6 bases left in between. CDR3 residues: CASSLTSNTEAFF. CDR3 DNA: TGTGCCAGCAGCTTAACATCGAACACTGAAGCTTTCTTT.

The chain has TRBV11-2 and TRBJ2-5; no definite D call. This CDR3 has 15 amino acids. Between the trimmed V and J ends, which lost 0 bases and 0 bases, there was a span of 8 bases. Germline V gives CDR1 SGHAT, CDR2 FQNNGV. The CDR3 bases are TGTGCCAGCAGCTTAGACTCTGCCTACCAAGAGACCCAGTACTTC. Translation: CASSLDSAYQETQYF.

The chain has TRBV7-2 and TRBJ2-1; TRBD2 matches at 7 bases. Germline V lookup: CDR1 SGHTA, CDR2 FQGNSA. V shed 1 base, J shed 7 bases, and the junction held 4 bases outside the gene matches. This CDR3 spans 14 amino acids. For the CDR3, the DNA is TGTGCCAGCAGCTTAGGGGGGGGGAAAAATGAGCAGTTCTTC. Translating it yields CASSLGGGKNEQFF.

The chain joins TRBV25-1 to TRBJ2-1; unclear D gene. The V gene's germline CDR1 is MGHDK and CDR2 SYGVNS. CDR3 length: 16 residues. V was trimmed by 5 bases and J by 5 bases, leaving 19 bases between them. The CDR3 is CASSLPILDPNNEQFF. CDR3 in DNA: TGTGCCAGCAGTCTACCGATTCTTGACCCAAACAATGAGCAGTTCTTC.

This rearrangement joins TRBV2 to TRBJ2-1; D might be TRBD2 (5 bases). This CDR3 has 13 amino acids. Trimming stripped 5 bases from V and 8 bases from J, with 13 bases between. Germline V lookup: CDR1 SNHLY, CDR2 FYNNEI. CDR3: CASSPLGVYEQFF. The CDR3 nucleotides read TGTGCCAGCAGTCCCTTGGGAGTGTATGAGCAGTTCTTC.

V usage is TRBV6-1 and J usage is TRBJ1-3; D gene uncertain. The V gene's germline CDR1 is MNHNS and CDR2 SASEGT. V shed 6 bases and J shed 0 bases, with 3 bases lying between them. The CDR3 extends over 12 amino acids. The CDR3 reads CASRASGNTIYF. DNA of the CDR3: TGTGCCAGCAGGGCCTCTGGAAACACCATATATTTT.

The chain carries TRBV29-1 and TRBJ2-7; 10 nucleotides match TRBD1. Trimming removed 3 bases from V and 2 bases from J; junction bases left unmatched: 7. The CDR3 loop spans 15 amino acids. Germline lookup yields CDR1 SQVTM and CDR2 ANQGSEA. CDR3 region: CSVEISGTGAYEQYF. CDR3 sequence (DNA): TGCAGCGTTGAGATAAGCGGGACAGGGGCCTACGAGCAGTACTTC.

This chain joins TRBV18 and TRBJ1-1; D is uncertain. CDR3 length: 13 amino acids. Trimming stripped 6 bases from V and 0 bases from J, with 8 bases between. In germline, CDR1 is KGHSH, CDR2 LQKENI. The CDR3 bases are TGTGCCAGCTCGACAATAGTGAACACTGAAGCTTTCTTT. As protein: CASSTIVNTEAFF.

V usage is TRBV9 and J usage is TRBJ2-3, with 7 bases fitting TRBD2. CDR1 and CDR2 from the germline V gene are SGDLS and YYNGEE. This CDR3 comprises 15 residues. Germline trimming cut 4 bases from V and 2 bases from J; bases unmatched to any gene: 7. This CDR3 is CASSPTSVATDTQYF. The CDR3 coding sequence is TGTGCCAGCAGCCCAACTAGCGTTGCCACAGATACGCAGTATTTT. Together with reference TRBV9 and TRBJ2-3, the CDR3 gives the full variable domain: DSGVTQTPKHLITATGQRVTLRCSPRSGDLSVYWYQQSLDQGLQFLIQYYNGEERAKGNILERFSAQQFPDLHSELNLSSLELGDSALYFCASSPTSVATDTQYFGPGTRLTVL.

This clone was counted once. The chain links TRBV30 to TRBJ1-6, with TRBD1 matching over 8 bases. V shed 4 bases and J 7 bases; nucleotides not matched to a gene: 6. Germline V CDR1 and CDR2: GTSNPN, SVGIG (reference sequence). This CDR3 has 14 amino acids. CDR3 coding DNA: TGTGCCTGGACCACCGGACAGGGCAATTCACCCCTCCACTTT. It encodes CAWTTGQGNSPLHF.

The DNA for the CDR3 is TGTGCCAGCAGCTTAAATAGAGATACGCAGTATTTT. It is translated as CASSLNRDTQYF. V gene TRBV11-1 combines with J gene TRBJ2-3; no reliable D call. The CDR3 contains 12 residues. CDR1 is SGHAT and CDR2 is FQDESV in the germline V gene (reference sequence). The V end lost 2 bases, the J end lost 5 bases, and 5 bases lay between the germline ends. The entire variable domain, with the rest obtained from reference TRBV11-1 and TRBJ2-3, is as follows: EAEVAQSPRYKITEKSQAVAFWCDPISGHATLYWYRQILGQGPELLVQFQDESVVDDSQLPKDRFSAERLKGVDSTLKIQPAELGDSAMYLCASSLNRDTQYFGPGTRLTVL.

CDR3 sequence (DNA): TGTGCCACCCACCCGCGTAGGGTGGTGGAGACCCAGTACTTC. The encoded protein is CATHPRRVVETQYF. This rearrangement joins TRBV6-1 to TRBJ2-5; no firm D call. Germline V gene data show CDR1 as MNHNS and CDR2 as SASEGT. V lost 10 bases and J lost 5, with 20 bases in between. The CDR3 runs to 14 residues.

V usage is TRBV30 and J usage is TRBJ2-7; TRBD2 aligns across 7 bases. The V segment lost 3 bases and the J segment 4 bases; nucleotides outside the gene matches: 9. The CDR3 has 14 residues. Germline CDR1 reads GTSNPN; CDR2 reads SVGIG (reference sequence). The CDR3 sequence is CAWRSERGGYEQYF. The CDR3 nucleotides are TGTGCCTGGAGGAGCGAGCGGGGAGGGTACGAGCAGTACTTC.

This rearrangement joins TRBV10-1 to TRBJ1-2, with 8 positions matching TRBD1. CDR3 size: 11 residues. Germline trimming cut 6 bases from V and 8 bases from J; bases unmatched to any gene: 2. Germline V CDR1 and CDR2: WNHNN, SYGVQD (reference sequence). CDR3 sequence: CASRQGEGYTF. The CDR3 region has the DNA TGCGCCAGCAGACAGGGGGAAGGCTACACCTTC.

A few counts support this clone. CDR3 coding DNA: TGCGCCAGCAGCCAAGGAGTCCTAGCGAAAGCATCCTACGAGCAGTACTTC. Translating it yields CASSQGVLAKASYEQYF. This chain connects TRBV4-1 to TRBJ2-7; D possibly corresponds to TRBD2 (6 bases). The CDR3 extends over 17 amino acids. Trimming pared 1 base from V and 1 base from J, leaving 17 bases between. Germline CDR1 and CDR2: MGHRA and YSYEKL.

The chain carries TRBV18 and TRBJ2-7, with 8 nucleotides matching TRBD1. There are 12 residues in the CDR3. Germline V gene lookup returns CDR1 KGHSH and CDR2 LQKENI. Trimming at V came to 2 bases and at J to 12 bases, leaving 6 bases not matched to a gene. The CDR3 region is CASSPEGQGGYF. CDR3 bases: TGTGCCAGCTCACCAGAAGGACAGGGTGGGTACTTC.

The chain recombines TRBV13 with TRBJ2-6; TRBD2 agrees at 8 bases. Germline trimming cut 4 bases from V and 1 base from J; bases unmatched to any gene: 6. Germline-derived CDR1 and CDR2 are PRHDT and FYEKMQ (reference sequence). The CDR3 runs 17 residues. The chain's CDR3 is CASSWRGAPSGANVLTF. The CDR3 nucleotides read TGTGCCAGCAGCTGGCGGGGGGCCCCGTCTGGGGCCAACGTCCTGACTTTC.

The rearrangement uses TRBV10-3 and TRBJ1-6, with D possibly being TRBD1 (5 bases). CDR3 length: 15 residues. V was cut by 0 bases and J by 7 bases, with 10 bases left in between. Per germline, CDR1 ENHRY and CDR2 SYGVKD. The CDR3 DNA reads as TGTGCCATCAGTGAGTCTCAGGGTAAAAATTCACCCCTCCACTTT. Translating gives CAISESQGKNSPLHF.

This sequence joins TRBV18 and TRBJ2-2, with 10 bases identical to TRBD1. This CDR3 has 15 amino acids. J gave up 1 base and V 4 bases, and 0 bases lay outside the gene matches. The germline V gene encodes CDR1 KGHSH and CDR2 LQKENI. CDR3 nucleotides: TGTGCCAGCTCACGGGACAGGGGGAACACCGGGGAGCTGTTTTTT. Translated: CASSRDRGNTGELFF.

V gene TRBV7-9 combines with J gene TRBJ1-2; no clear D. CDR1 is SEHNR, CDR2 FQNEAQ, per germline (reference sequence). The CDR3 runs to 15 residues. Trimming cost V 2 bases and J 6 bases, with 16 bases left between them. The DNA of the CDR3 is TGTGCCAGCAGCTTACCGATCGGGATTTTTCATGGCTACACCTTC. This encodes CASSLPIGIFHGYTF.

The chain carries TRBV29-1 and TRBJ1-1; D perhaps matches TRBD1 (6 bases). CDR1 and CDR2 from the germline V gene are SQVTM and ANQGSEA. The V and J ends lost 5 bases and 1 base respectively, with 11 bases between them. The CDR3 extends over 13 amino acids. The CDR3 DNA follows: TGCAGCGTTAGACAGGCGACGAACACTGAAGCTTTCTTT. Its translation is CSVRQATNTEAFF.

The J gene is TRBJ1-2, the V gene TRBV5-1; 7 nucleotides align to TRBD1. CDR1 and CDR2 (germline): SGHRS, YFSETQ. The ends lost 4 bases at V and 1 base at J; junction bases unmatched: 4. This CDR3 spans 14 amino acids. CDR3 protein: CASSRDSINYGYTF. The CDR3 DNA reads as TGCGCCAGCAGCCGGGACAGTATTAACTATGGCTACACCTTC.